This T cell receptor (beta chain) was sequenced in a study of T cell responses to AZD1222 COVID-19 vaccine (dated by TCRdb to the early 2020s). As for the study more broadly: A total of 233 trial participants underwent TCR sequencing, of whom roughly 210 received two doses of AZD1222 and about 26 received two doses of the MenACWY control vaccine. Trial participants were enrolled by age into subgroups of 18-55, 56-69 and 70-plus years, and around 150, 28 and 57 TCR-sequenced participants, respectively, were included in these subgroups. The paper's findings and limits, for the study overall: In the small 56-69-year group, the increase in depth fell short of significance, most likely because of low power. Most participants were white British and females outnumbered males, and the authors suggested that clonal diversity may have been underestimated. A significant rise in spike-specific TCR breadth and depth was observed after two AZD1222 doses relative to day 0 and relative to MenACWY recipients. CD4 TCRs associated with the vaccine covered the entire spike protein, and the dominant responses were in regions 160-218 and 743-854. Reportedly, close to half of the unique spike-specific TCRs recognized epitopes lying outside the regions that are mutated in the B.1.351 and B.1.1.7 variants. Conclusions about previously exposed vaccinees are limited, since just six AZD1222 recipients were seropositive for SARS-CoV-2 at baseline. No day 14 peak-response samples were available, so repertoires were characterized only after the peak T cell response.

Comments on this clone: Its antigen is not yet known. One base away there is no much larger clone; base qualities are not given.

The time point label on this specimen signifies: about 28 days (+/-7) after the second vaccine dose. In light of the paper, this sample's treatment or condition label describes: meningococcal conjugate vaccine given as trial control. The vaccinee samples were drawn from two UK trials, COV001 and COV002, one of which was a single-blind randomized controlled phase 2/3 trial testing AZD1222 (ChAdOx1 nCoV-19) in healthy adults. For TCRbeta chain sequencing, PBMC samples from trial participants were taken at day 0 and at day 28 after the second dose. The CDR3 regions of human TCRbeta chains were subjected to immunosequencing. Processing in the source paper ran as follows. TCRs in the repertoires were matched against a reference library of SARS-CoV-2-specific TCRs that had been generated with the MIRA antigen-specificity platform. Breadth was defined as the fraction of unique TCRs that were SARS-CoV-2-associated, and depth was defined as the fraction of total T cells that were SARS-CoV-2-associated. Using the MIRA data, every spike-specific TCR was mapped to the spike region that the TCR reacted to and assigned to either a CD4 or a CD8 class. Log10-transformed breadth and depth values were compared by one-way ANOVA with Sidak's multiple comparisons tests. TCRdb mirrors the immuneACCESS table, restricted to in-frame sequences. Some clones are absent from its copies; in checked studies, under half trace to an unresolved V gene, and the reason for the others is unknown. The DNA gave D and trimming, while V, J and clone size come from that table. Counted in this sample were around 140,000 clones; 70% to 90% of them appeared once. Of the sample, 7.9% falls within the top ten clones.

The sample here was peripheral blood, taken 28 days after the second dose of the MenACWY control vaccine. The sequence came from an adult who received the MenACWY meningococcal vaccine as a control.

CDR3 reads: CASSFDRGPNEAFF. In nucleotides, the sequence is TGTGCCAGCAGCTTCGACAGGGGTCCCAATGAAGCTTTCTTT. The chain employs TRBV7-9 and TRBJ1-1; TRBD1 matches 8 bases in the middle. From V the trimming removes 3 bases and from J it removes 7 bases, while the gene matches leave 7 bases of the junction unaccounted for. The CDR3, cysteine through phenylalanine, is 14 amino acids long. Only the CDR3 part of the read is kept: 42 bases, read in frame from the first base. Taken from the germline V gene (reference sequence), the CDR1 and CDR2 loops are SEHNR and FQNEAQ.